The source of this T cell receptor beta chain is a study of PD-L1 blockade in urothelial cancer. Study information: Typically, measured as a median, blood samples had roughly 140,000 T cells.

Measured with immunoSEQ multiplex PCR; TCRdb has only the in-frame clones, and not every one. The sample consists of some 54,000 clones, over 75% of them appearing once. This CDR3 contains 15 residues. The germline gives CDR1 SGHRS, CDR2 YFSETQ. With 0 bases removed from V and 5 bases from J, the gap between germline ends came to 12 bases. V is TRBV5-1 and J is TRBJ2-1; D possibly corresponds to TRBD1 (6 bases). The TCR was taken from a man aged 35-49 years with urothelial cancer. The input for sequencing was PBMCs, taken around atezolizumab (anti-PD-L1) treatment. CDR3 residues: CASSLARGGNNEQFF. CDR3 nucleotides: TGCGCCAGCAGCTTGGCCAGGGGTGGCAACAATGAGCAGTTCTTC.